This T cell receptor (beta chain) was captured by sequencing in a study of cytomegalovirus exposure and HLA in healthy donors. Per germline, CDR1 LGHNA and CDR2 YNFKEQ. Germline trimming cut 4 bases from V and 1 base from J; bases unmatched to any gene: 9. The CDR3 contains 16 residues. As regards this clone: Its antigen is not identified.

Study-level points and caveats: Exclusion applied to some V segments, including TRBV6-2 and TRBV6-3, as they were indistinguishable. Three chains tied to CMV proved CMV antigen-specific in vitro.

Amplification used 60 Vbeta primers and 13 Jbeta primers. Clones were read by immunoSEQ multiplex PCR, and TCRdb kept only the in-frame ones, dropping some. Counted here are more than 150,000 clones, 77% occurring once; the ten biggest clones make up approximately 1.3%. V is TRBV4-2 and J is TRBJ2-7, with TRBD2 matching over 8 bases. The sequence was obtained from a man in his late teens or twenties in good health and CMV-seronegative. Sequenced sample: PBMCs. CDR3 bases: TGTGCCAGCAGCCGATCCGTCGCTAGCGGGTCCTACGAGCAGTACTTC. It yields the protein CASSRSVASGSYEQYF.